Shown below are 13 T cell receptor beta chains from a single sample sequenced in a study of beta chain features in type 1 diabetes. The authors reverse transcribed all of the isolated RNA, so sequencing captured expressed TCRB transcripts. TCRdb keeps only in-frame clones here, not all; method: immunoSEQ multiplex PCR. This table holds fewer than 350,000 clones, around a fifth found once. The sequenced sample consisted of naive CD4+ T cells from blood. The receptors were sampled from a woman in her late teens or twenties in good health.

This clone was observed a few times. The J gene is TRBJ2-3, the V gene TRBV2; 8 nucleotides line up with TRBD2. In germline, CDR1 is SNHLY, CDR2 FYNNEI. This CDR3 spans 14 amino acids. CDR3 bases: TGTGCATCCCTAAAGCGGGGGAACACAGATACGCAGTATTTT. As protein: CASLKRGNTDTQYF.

This clone was seen only a few times. V gene TRBV30 combines with J gene TRBJ2-1; D might be TRBD2 (5 bases). V lost 0 bases, J lost 4 bases, and 16 bases lay in between. Germline V gene sequence: CDR1 GTSNPN, CDR2 SVGIG (reference sequence). This CDR3 contains 16 residues. The CDR3 is CAWSVLAETTYNEQFF. The CDR3 DNA sequence: TGTGCCTGGAGTGTACTGGCGGAGACTACGTACAATGAGCAGTTCTTC.

This clone was seen more than once but under ten times. The V call is TRBV7-8, the J call TRBJ2-5, with 10 bases that match TRBD2. The CDR3 is 19 residues long. The V and J ends lost 0 bases and 4 bases, in that order; junction bases with no gene match: 14. Germline V gives CDR1 SGHVS, CDR2 FQNEAQ. The CDR3 region is CASSLAGPRERGGLETQYF. The CDR3 DNA reads TGTGCCAGCAGCTTAGCGGGTCCGAGAGAGCGGGGGGGCCTAGAGACCCAGTACTTC.

V is TRBV7-9 and J is TRBJ2-1; D may be TRBD2 (6 bases). CDR3 length: 16 residues. Germline CDR1 SEHNR, CDR2 FQNEAQ (reference sequence). V lost 1 base to trimming and J lost 3 bases, with 13 bases between them. Written as DNA, the CDR3 is TGTGCCAGCAGCTTAGGGGCGGGGAGCGGCTACAATGAGCAGTTCTTC. Its translation: CASSLGAGSGYNEQFF.

This clone was counted only a few times. The rearrangement links TRBV20-1 to TRBJ2-3; D is unclear. Germline CDR1 reads DFQATT; CDR2 reads SNEGSKA (reference sequence). With 7 bases removed from V and 8 bases from J, the gap between germline ends came to 13 bases. This CDR3 region has 11 residues. The CDR3 sequence is CSVPPGGTQYF. In nucleotides, the CDR3 is TGCAGTGTTCCCCCCGGCGGTACGCAGTATTTT.

The rearrangement joins TRBV11-1 to TRBJ2-2; 10 nucleotides match TRBD1. The V gene end was trimmed by 3 bases and the J gene end by 3 bases; junction bases not matched to a gene: 4. The CDR3 is 16 residues long. Germline loops: CDR1 SGHAT, CDR2 FQDESV (reference sequence). Here the CDR3 reads CASSLGQGSDTGELFF. CDR3 nucleotides: TGTGCCAGCAGCTTGGGACAGGGGTCGGACACCGGGGAGCTGTTTTTT.

This clone was counted only a few times. The genes are TRBV30 and TRBJ2-2, with 9 nucleotides matching TRBD1. There are 17 residues in the CDR3. Germline V CDR1 and CDR2: GTSNPN, SVGIG (reference sequence). V gave up 4 bases and J gave up 3 bases; unmatched junction bases: 12. The CDR3, as DNA: TGTGCCTGGAAAGGCGGGACAGGGTTTTTTGACACCGGGGAGCTGTTTTTT. Protein: CAWKGGTGFFDTGELFF.

The chain combines TRBV15 with TRBJ2-2; D is possibly TRBD2 (6 bases). Looked up from germline, CDR1 is LNHNV and CDR2 is YYDKDF (reference sequence). The CDR3 covers 16 residues. The ends were cut back, 3 bases at V and 5 bases at J, with 16 bases in the middle. The CDR3 nucleotides are TGTGCCACCAGCAGGGGAGGCCTGGCCGTGACCGGGGAGCTGTTTTTT. It codes for CATSRGGLAVTGELFF.

This clone was picked up a small number of times. The chain uses TRBV5-1 and TRBJ1-5, with 8 bases identical to TRBD1. The CDR3 is made up of 14 amino acids. V dropped 4 bases and J dropped 2; count of bases not matched to a gene: 2. CDR1 and CDR2 from the germline V gene are SGHRS and YFSETQ. The CDR3 DNA is TGCGCCAGCAGCGAACAGGGGGGCAATCAGCCCCAGCATTTT. This codes for CASSEQGGNQPQHF.

This clone occurred a few times. The chain is built from TRBV6-6 and TRBJ1-3; the D is unclear. The CDR3 length is 15 residues. Germline V CDR1 and CDR2: MNHNY, SVGAGI (reference sequence). The V and J ends lost 8 bases and 0 bases respectively, with 14 bases between them. CDR3 nucleotide sequence: TGTGCCAGCCAACTGAGGGAAGGCTCTGGAAACACCATATATTTT. Its protein product is CASQLREGSGNTIYF.

This clone was observed a few times. As DNA, the CDR3 is TGCGCCAGCACTTTTTCACAGGGGGCAAGGGAGACCCAGTACTTC. Translation gives CASTFSQGARETQYF. V and J are TRBV5-1 and TRBJ2-5; 9 bases fit TRBD1. The germline V gene has CDR1 SGHRS and CDR2 YFSETQ. V dropped 6 bases and J dropped 5; count of bases not matched to a gene: 11. The CDR3 is 15 residues long.

This sequence joins TRBV30 and TRBJ1-4; D is undetermined. V was pared by 2 bases and J by 7 bases, with 17 bases between. Germline assignment: CDR1 GTSNPN and CDR2 SVGIG (reference sequence). The CDR3 sequence is 15 residues long. CDR3 in amino acids: CAWSRETLEIEKLFF. DNA of the CDR3: TGTGCCTGGAGTAGAGAGACTTTGGAGATTGAAAAACTGTTTTTT.

This clone has more than one count but fewer than ten. This chain connects TRBV5-1 to TRBJ2-2; D is perhaps TRBD1 (5 bases). Germline loops: CDR1 SGHRS, CDR2 YFSETQ. CDR3 length: 15 residues. V lost 2 bases, J lost 0 bases, and 8 bases lay in between. CDR3 loop: CASSFKGTNTGELFF. DNA of the CDR3: TGCGCCAGCAGCTTTAAGGGGACGAACACCGGGGAGCTGTTTTTT.